Listed here is a single TCR beta chain. The CDR3 totals 13 residues. Germline trimming cut 4 bases from V and 8 bases from J; bases unmatched to any gene: 6. Germline V gene sequence: CDR1 SQVTM, CDR2 ANQGSEA. The data were produced by immunoSEQ multiplex PCR, yet TCRdb's version contains in-frame clones alone and is incomplete. This sample has about 92,000 clones, with 85% to 90% found just once. This sample stems from a study of glioma-infiltrating T cells after dendritic cell vaccination. The rearrangement uses TRBV29-1 and TRBJ1-2; 11 nucleotides align to TRBD1. Sequencing used blood, obtained before dendritic cell vaccination. The receptor was isolated from a human donor with glioblastoma. CDR3 residues: CSVGTGGSYGYTF. As DNA, the CDR3 is TGCAGCGTTGGGACAGGGGGCTCTTACGGCTACACCTTC.